The 21 T cell receptor beta chains presented below share a single source sample, sequenced in a study of CD8+ T cells in alopecia areata. The treatment: oral pan-JAK inhibitor, 5-10 mg twice daily. RNA was extracted and reverse transcribed into cDNA as the sequencing template. Measured with immunoSEQ multiplex PCR; TCRdb has only the in-frame clones, and not every one. The sample lists 40,000 to 50,000 clones; around 71% were seen once. This material consisted of CD8+ T cells sorted from blood, taken at week 4, from a patient treated with tofacitinib. The receptor set was obtained from a human donor with alopecia areata.

This clone was counted a few times. The gene calls are TRBV6-4 and TRBJ2-3; 13 bases are shared with TRBD2. J gave up 3 bases and V 3 bases, and 0 bases lay outside the gene matches. This CDR3 comprises 15 residues. Germline lookup yields CDR1 MRHNA and CDR2 SNTAGT. This CDR3 reads CASSETSGGTDTQYF. Written as DNA, the CDR3 is TGTGCCAGCAGTGAGACTAGCGGGGGGACAGATACGCAGTATTTT.

The chain links TRBV20-1 to TRBJ1-1; D call uncertain. The CDR3 has 11 amino acids. V was trimmed by 3 bases and J by 0 bases, leaving 2 bases between them. The germline V gene encodes CDR1 DFQATT and CDR2 SNEGSKA (reference sequence). CDR3 bases: TGCAGTGCTAGGGTGAACACTGAAGCTTTCTTT. Encoded protein: CSARVNTEAFF.

This clone was detected many times. The chain carries TRBV6-4 and TRBJ1-5, with D possibly TRBD1 on 5 matching bases. Trimming left V 0 bases short and J 4 bases short, with 7 bases between. This CDR3 has 14 residues. Germline assignment: CDR1 MRHNA and CDR2 SNTAGT. Here the CDR3 DNA reads TGTGCCAGCAGTGACTCGACAGAAAATCAGCCCCAGCATTTT. Translated: CASSDSTENQPQHF.

The rearrangement links TRBV29-1 to TRBJ2-5; a weak D match, TRBD1 (6 bases). The CDR3 extends over 14 amino acids. Germline CDR1 is SQVTM and CDR2 is ANQGSEA. V was clipped by 8 bases and J by 2 bases, with 18 bases between them. CDR3 sequence: CSHSGTPIQETQYF. Here the CDR3 DNA reads TGCAGCCATTCCGGGACACCGATACAAGAGACCCAGTACTTC.

For this clone: Sequence at one end of the junction differs from germline and may be a read error. The J gene is TRBJ1-1, the V gene TRBV5-1; TRBD1 is a possible D gene (5 bases). CDR1 and CDR2 (germline): SGHRS, YFSETQ. This CDR3 is 14 amino acids long. The CDR3 DNA reads as TGCGCCAGCAACTTGACAGACCAGAACACTGAAGCTTTCTTT. Residues: CASNLTDQNTEAFF.

This rearrangement joins TRBV23-1 to TRBJ2-5; D uncertain. TRBV23-1 is designated an ORF whose function remains uncertain. V was trimmed by 2 bases and J by 5 bases, leaving 3 bases between them. The CDR3 runs to 11 residues. For the CDR3, the DNA is TGCGCCAGCAGTCAAGGGGAGACCCAGTACTTC. This encodes CASSQGETQYF.

The genes are TRBV27 and TRBJ2-5; TRBD2 aligns across 9 bases. With 2 bases clipped from V and 1 base from J, the junction kept 5 bases outside the gene matches. CDR1 and CDR2 from the germline V gene are MNHEY and SMNVEV (reference sequence). The CDR3 loop spans 16 amino acids. The DNA of the CDR3 is TGTGCCAGCAGTTTAGTGGCTAGCGGGGCCCAAGAGACCCAGTACTTC. This encodes CASSLVASGAQETQYF.

The V and J genes are TRBV5-6 and TRBJ2-5; the D call may be TRBD1 or TRBD2 (6 bases each). Per germline, CDR1 SGHDT and CDR2 YYEEEE. The CDR3 consists of 13 residues. The germline V and J ends were trimmed by 3 bases and 10 bases, with 16 bases remaining between them. The CDR3 DNA is TGTGCCAGCAGCTCTGGGGGGCGCCAGGACCAGTACTTC. It yields the protein CASSSGGRQDQYF. The whole variable domain, remainder taken from reference TRBV5-6 and TRBJ2-5, is DAGVTQSPTHLIKTRGQQVTLRCSPKSGHDTVSWYQQALGQGPQFIFQYYEEEERQRGNFPDRFSGHQFPNYSSELNVNALLLGDSALYLCASSSGGRQDQYFGPGTRLLVL.

This clone was counted between two and nine times. The chain joins TRBV19 to TRBJ2-6; D ambiguous. CDR1 is LNHDA, CDR2 SQIVND, per germline (reference sequence). The germline V and J ends were trimmed by 0 bases and 0 bases, with 15 bases remaining between them. CDR3 length: 19 residues. The chain's CDR3 is CASSIDWSSASSGANVLTF. CDR3 bases: TGTGCCAGTAGTATAGATTGGTCGTCTGCCAGCTCTGGGGCCAACGTCCTGACTTTC.

This chain connects TRBV4-1 to TRBJ2-7; possible D gene TRBD1, 5 bases. This CDR3 comprises 15 residues. Germline V gene data show CDR1 as MGHRA and CDR2 as YSYEKL. Between the trimmed V and J ends, which lost 0 bases and 2 bases, there was a span of 11 bases. CDR3 in DNA: TGCGCCAGCAGCCAAGACTATACAGGCGCCTACGAGCAGTACTTC. Protein: CASSQDYTGAYEQYF.

The sample holds a few counts of this clone. The chain is built from TRBV13 and TRBJ2-7; D gene uncertain. The germline V gene encodes CDR1 PRHDT and CDR2 FYEKMQ (reference sequence). V lost 0 bases, J lost 5 bases, and 11 bases lay in between. The CDR3 has 14 residues. CDR3 region: CASSLGRRLHEQYF. CDR3 DNA sequence: TGTGCCAGCAGCTTAGGCCGGCGGCTACACGAGCAGTACTTC.

This clone has ten or more counts. The chain uses TRBV7-2 and TRBJ2-7; 10 nucleotides agree with TRBD2. Germline values: CDR1 SGHTA, CDR2 FQGNSA. After removal of 4 bases from V and 2 bases from J, the junction contained 5 bases not matched to a gene. This CDR3 spans 15 amino acids. The CDR3 loop reads CASSSGLAVTYEQYF. Written as DNA, the CDR3 is TGTGCCAGCAGCTCCGGACTAGCGGTTACCTACGAGCAGTACTTC.

The V call is TRBV29-1, the J call TRBJ1-1, with TRBD1 matching over 8 bases. Germline-derived CDR1 and CDR2 are SQVTM and ANQGSEA. The CDR3 contains 12 residues. Losses at the gene ends were 5 bases for V and 4 bases for J; bases not matched to a gene: 3. Here the CDR3 reads CSVPGGGTEAFF. For the CDR3, the DNA is TGCAGCGTTCCAGGGGGCGGCACTGAAGCTTTCTTT.

The genes are TRBV5-1 and TRBJ2-1; D call uncertain. The germline V gene has CDR1 SGHRS and CDR2 YFSETQ. There are 12 residues in the CDR3. The V end was cut by 2 bases, the J end by 7 bases, with 7 bases between. CDR3 coding DNA: TGCGCCAGCAGCTTCTTAGAGAATGAGCAGTTCTTC. It specifies CASSFLENEQFF.

This chain uses TRBV30 with TRBJ1-1; perhaps TRBD1 as D (5 bases). The germline V and J ends were trimmed by 3 bases and 3 bases, with 8 bases remaining between them. Germline CDR1 reads GTSNPN; CDR2 reads SVGIG (reference sequence). CDR3 length: 12 residues. CDR3 protein: CAWREGDTEAFF. The CDR3 DNA follows: TGTGCCTGGAGAGAAGGGGACACTGAAGCTTTCTTT. Drawing the rest from reference TRBV30 and TRBJ1-1, the complete variable domain is SQTIHQWPATLVQPVGSPLSLECTVEGTSNPNLYWYRQAAGRGLQLLFYSVGIGQISSEVPQNLSASRPQDRQFILSSKKLLLSDSGFYLCAWREGDTEAFFGQGTRLTVV.

This chain connects TRBV27 to TRBJ1-1; tentative D call: TRBD1 (6 bases). CDR3 length equals 14 residues. The V end lost 4 bases, the J end lost 3 bases, and 12 bases lay between the germline ends. The germline V gene encodes CDR1 MNHEY and CDR2 SMNVEV (reference sequence). CDR3 nucleotide sequence: TGTGCCAGCAGTTCCCTACCAGGGGACACTGAAGCTTTCTTT. Translation gives CASSSLPGDTEAFF.

This chain links TRBV29-1 with TRBJ2-5; a weak D match, TRBD1 (6 bases). Trimming shortened V by 6 bases and J by 1 base, and 18 bases separated the two germline ends. This CDR3 has 15 residues. CDR1 is SQVTM, CDR2 ANQGSEA, per germline. The CDR3 loop reads CSVKRRDTLQETQYF. In nucleotides, the CDR3 is TGCAGCGTAAAACGACGGGACACCCTCCAAGAGACCCAGTACTTC.

V and J are TRBV2 and TRBJ2-7, with D uncertain. Germline V lookup: CDR1 SNHLY, CDR2 FYNNEI. The V and J ends lost 8 bases and 7 bases respectively, with 15 bases between them. The CDR3 contains 12 residues. This CDR3 reads CASLVDSGEQYF. In DNA, the CDR3 is TGTGCCAGCTTAGTAGATTCTGGAGAGCAGTACTTC.

The V gene is TRBV2, the J gene TRBJ2-7; 8 bases align to TRBD2. The length of the CDR3 is 13 residues. Germline lookup yields CDR1 SNHLY and CDR2 FYNNEI. The V segment lost 11 bases and the J segment 3 bases; nucleotides outside the gene matches: 9. The CDR3 DNA reads as TGTGCCGCACTTAGCGGGGAAGACTACGAGCAGTACTTC. Its translation: CAALSGEDYEQYF.

This clone was observed a single time. As DNA, the CDR3 is TGTGCCAGCAGTGTACTGAGGGGCGCTGGGGCCAACGTCCTGACTTTC. Residues: CASSVLRGAGANVLTF. V and J are TRBV25-1 and TRBJ2-6, with D perhaps being TRBD1 or TRBD2 (5 bases each). The germline V gene has CDR1 MGHDK and CDR2 SYGVNS. The CDR3 extends over 16 amino acids. Between the trimmed V and J ends, which lost 4 bases and 2 bases, there was a span of 12 bases.

V usage is TRBV29-1 and J usage is TRBJ1-2; 7 nucleotides match TRBD1. J gave up 5 bases and V 2 bases, and 5 bases lay outside the gene matches. This CDR3 has 13 residues. Germline CDR1 reads SQVTM; CDR2 reads ANQGSEA. CDR3 region: CSVESTGEYGYTF. CDR3 nucleotides: TGCAGCGTTGAAAGCACAGGGGAGTATGGCTACACCTTC.